A single sample gave rise to the 14 T cell receptor beta chains below, sequenced in a study of shared clonotypes between healthy human individuals. Sequencing used immunoSEQ multiplex PCR; TCRdb keeps in-frame clones, though not all of them. This sample carries hundreds of thousands of clones, more than 95% of them seen once, and the ten largest clones take roughly 0.055%. The source material was naive CD4+ T cells sorted from blood. As for subset: CD45RA+ positively selected. The receptors derive from a woman under 40 in good health.

V usage is TRBV4-1 and J usage is TRBJ1-5, with no clear D. Germline-derived CDR1 and CDR2 are MGHRA and YSYEKL. The CDR3 has 16 residues. V lost 0 bases, J lost 0 bases, and 9 bases lay in between. The CDR3 loop is CASSQDPAYSNQPQHF. For the CDR3, the DNA is TGCGCCAGCAGCCAAGATCCAGCCTATAGCAATCAGCCCCAGCATTTT.

The rearrangement joins TRBV28 to TRBJ1-3; TRBD1 might be the D (5 bases). CDR1 and CDR2 (germline): MDHEN, SYDVKM. This CDR3 is built from 16 residues. Trimming shortened V by 7 bases and J by 0 bases, and 16 bases separated the two germline ends. The DNA for the CDR3 is TGTGCCAGCACCCTGACAGTTCCCACCTCTGGAAACACCATATATTTT. This sequence encodes CASTLTVPTSGNTIYF.

The chain is built from TRBV7-9 and TRBJ2-3; 8 bases fit TRBD2. J gave up 1 base and V 5 bases, and 8 bases lay outside the gene matches. The CDR3 runs 16 residues. In germline, CDR1 is SEHNR, CDR2 FQNEAQ (reference sequence). Here the CDR3 reads CASSTRLARRTDTQYF. The CDR3, as DNA: TGTGCCAGCAGCACCAGACTAGCGAGGCGCACAGATACGCAGTATTTT.

J is TRBJ1-2 and V is TRBV7-2; 7 positions match TRBD1. CDR1 SGHTA and CDR2 FQGNSA come from the germline V gene. CDR3 size: 16 residues. J gave up 1 base and V 1 base, and 6 bases lay outside the gene matches. The CDR3 protein is CASSLGSTGINYGYTF. As DNA, the CDR3 is TGTGCCAGCAGCTTAGGATCGACAGGGATTAACTATGGCTACACCTTC. Full variable domain (remainder filled in from reference TRBV7-2 and TRBJ1-2): GAGVSQSPSNKVTEKGKDVELRCDPISGHTALYWYRQSLGQGLEFLIYFQGNSAPDKSGLPSDRFSAERTGGSVSTLTIQRTQQEDSAVYLCASSLGSTGINYGYTFGSGTRLTVV.

The chain is built from TRBV5-4 and TRBJ2-5; 7 nucleotides line up with TRBD2. The CDR3 is made up of 16 amino acids. CDR1 and CDR2 from the germline V gene are SGHNT and YYREEE (reference sequence). Trimming cost V 4 bases and J 5 bases; bases outside gene matches: 14. This chain's CDR3 is CASSPSGTSRRETQYF. The CDR3 DNA reads TGTGCCAGCAGCCCGAGCGGGACGTCCCGGCGGGAGACCCAGTACTTC. The full variable domain, its missing parts supplied by reference TRBV5-4 and TRBJ2-5, is ETGVTQSPTHLIKTRGQQVTLRCSSQSGHNTVSWYQQALGQGPQFIFQYYREEENGRGNFPPRFSGLQFPNYSSELNVNALELDDSALYLCASSPSGTSRRETQYFGPGTRLLVL.

The chain employs TRBV7-2 and TRBJ2-5, with TRBD1 matching over 9 bases. In germline, CDR1 is SGHTA, CDR2 FQGNSA. The V and J ends lost 8 bases and 5 bases, in that order; junction bases with no gene match: 6. This CDR3 has 13 amino acids. The CDR3: CASGTGSVETQYF. The CDR3 nucleotides are TGTGCCAGCGGGACAGGGTCGGTCGAGACCCAGTACTTC.

The V and J genes are TRBV2 and TRBJ1-2; D not certain. Germline V gene sequence: CDR1 SNHLY, CDR2 FYNNEI. Trimming stripped 2 bases from V and 9 bases from J, with 10 bases between. The length of the CDR3 is 12 residues. The CDR3 spells CASSESGGSYTF. As DNA, the CDR3 is TGTGCCAGCAGTGAATCGGGAGGGAGCTACACCTTC.

The V and J genes are TRBV16 and TRBJ1-5, with 8 nucleotides matching TRBD1. V dropped 2 bases and J dropped 2; count of bases not matched to a gene: 2. CDR1 KGHSY and CDR2 FQNENV come from the germline V gene. The CDR3 consists of 15 residues. The CDR3 region has the DNA TGTGCCAGCAGCCAAACGGGACAGGGCAATCAGCCCCAGCATTTT. Amino acid sequence: CASSQTGQGNQPQHF.

Comments on this clone: The same CDR3 is also encoded by other DNA sequences in this sample. The chain is built from TRBV6-5 and TRBJ2-7; tentatively, D is TRBD1 (6 bases). This CDR3 has 12 amino acids. Germline CDR1 is MNHEY and CDR2 is SVGAGI. With 8 bases removed from V and 3 bases from J, the gap between germline ends came to 11 bases. The CDR3 sequence is CASRTGNYEQYF. The CDR3 nucleotides are TGTGCCAGCCGAACAGGGAACTACGAGCAGTACTTC.

The V call is TRBV27, the J call TRBJ2-7; D uncertain. V gave up 4 bases and J gave up 4 bases, with 14 bases separating them. CDR3 length equals 14 residues. The germline V gene has CDR1 MNHEY and CDR2 SMNVEV (reference sequence). CDR3 residues: CASSSIRAVYEQYF. CDR3 nucleotide sequence: TGTGCCAGCAGTTCGATTAGGGCCGTTTACGAGCAGTACTTC.

Remarks on this clone: The junction departs from germline at one end; a sequencing error may be responsible. V gene TRBV6-1 combines with J gene TRBJ2-1, with unresolved D. Germline V gene lookup returns CDR1 MNHNS and CDR2 SASEGT. CDR3 size: 11 residues. CDR3 residues: CASSEGVRPVF. In DNA form, the CDR3 reads TGTGCCAGCAGTGAAGGAGTTCGTCCCGTCTTC.

This chain uses TRBV10-3 with TRBJ1-1, with D possibly being TRBD1 (6 bases). This CDR3 is 13 amino acids long. CDR1 ENHRY and CDR2 SYGVKD come from the germline V gene. The V end lost 7 bases, the J end lost 1 base, and 10 bases lay between the germline ends. CDR3 DNA: TGTGCCATCATGGGGACACCGAACACTGAAGCTTTCTTT. Its protein product is CAIMGTPNTEAFF.

The V and J genes are TRBV5-1 and TRBJ1-5, with D unresolved. With 1 base removed from V and 0 bases from J, the gap between germline ends came to 14 bases. Per germline, CDR1 SGHRS and CDR2 YFSETQ. The CDR3 has 17 amino acids. The CDR3 reads CASSLSGVPYSNQPQHF. CDR3 nucleotide sequence: TGCGCCAGCAGCTTGTCCGGGGTCCCCTATAGCAATCAGCCCCAGCATTTT.

The gene calls are TRBV9 and TRBJ2-5; 13 nucleotides align to TRBD2. Germline V lookup: CDR1 SGDLS, CDR2 YYNGEE. V dropped 3 bases and J dropped 4; count of bases not matched to a gene: 6. The CDR3 loop spans 16 amino acids. CDR3 region: CASSGGLAGVGETQYF. CDR3 in DNA: TGTGCCAGCAGCGGAGGACTAGCGGGAGTTGGAGAGACCCAGTACTTC.